This TCR beta chain came from a study of shared T cell receptors in the human thymus. Repertoires were generated with immunoSEQ multiplex PCR, while TCRdb's copy carries only in-frame clones and drops some. The sample carries roughly 660,000 clones, around 87% recorded once. These data were also filed under a second study, of human thymus T cells. This second report adds: Congenital heart defects were the reason for the corrective surgery that the donors, healthy Finnish infants, were having. The thymus was resected at corrective cardiac surgery. Use of V and J genes seemed skewed within the thymic and blood repertoires.

The receptor was isolated from a boy younger than two with a congenital heart defect. The sequencing sample was made of thymocytes.

CDR3 nucleotides: TGCGCCAGCCACCCCGGGACTAGCGGGAGGGGACGGGACAATGAGCAGTTCTTC. Translation gives CASHPGTSGRGRDNEQFF. The chain employs TRBV5-1 and TRBJ2-1, with 16 nucleotides matching TRBD2. Germline lookup yields CDR1 SGHRS and CDR2 YFSETQ. This CDR3 has 18 amino acids. Germline trimming cut 7 bases from V and 5 bases from J; bases unmatched to any gene: 12.